This T cell receptor (beta chain) originates from a study of shared clonotypes between healthy human individuals. Study conclusions and caveats: Non-shared clonotypes showed lower generation probabilities than clonotypes common to all four donors. What limited the represented genetic and exposure-history diversity was the small number of donors.

Naivety among CD8 cells was defined by CD45RO negativity and positive CCR7 selection, thereby excluding terminally differentiated effector memory CD45RA+ cells. CDR3 length equals 15 residues. Germline trimming cut 6 bases from V and 1 base from J; bases unmatched to any gene: 5. Germline V gene data show CDR1 as SNHLY and CDR2 as FYNNEI. Deep level was the assay's run setting. Data came from immunoSEQ multiplex PCR; TCRdb stores just in-frame clones and leaves some out. This table holds hundreds of thousands of clones, nearly 98% found once. Regarding this clone: The antigen remains unidentified.

The chain recombines TRBV2 with TRBJ2-5, with 10 bases identical to TRBD2. Sequenced sample: naive CD8+ T cells sorted from blood. This receptor was taken from a man aged 30 to 45 in good health. The CDR3 DNA is TGTGCCAGCAGAATAGCGGGAGGCCTCCAAGAGACCCAGTACTTC. It specifies CASRIAGGLQETQYF.